This TCR beta chain was recorded in a study of cytomegalovirus exposure and HLA in healthy donors. CDR1 is LNHDA and CDR2 is SQIVND in the germline V gene (reference sequence). V was pared by 0 bases and J by 0 bases, with 11 bases of the junction left unmatched. The CDR3 sequence is 18 residues long. Broader study findings: Sequencing likely generated an artifact that appeared as a cluster of highly shared sequence variants. The authors assumed roughly uniform sequencing depth across donors for presence/absence analyses. Prior analysis indicated that the majority of TCR beta V segments exhibited productivity approximately 90% or approximately 30% of the time.

Concerning this clone itself: Antigen unknown.

Researchers ran the PCR with 60 Vbeta and 13 Jbeta primers. Data came from immunoSEQ multiplex PCR; TCRdb stores just in-frame clones and leaves some out. Found here are 230,000 or so clones, 85% to 95% of them singletons; the top ten hold 1.7%. The rearrangement links TRBV19 to TRBJ2-7, with TRBD1 identical over 7 bases. The source is a girl aged 2-10 years in good health and CMV-seronegative. Sequenced input: PBMCs. CDR3 in DNA: TGTGCCAGTAGTATAGATGCCTTGGGACAGCCACGCTCCTACGAGCAGTACTTC. Protein product: CASSIDALGQPRSYEQYF.